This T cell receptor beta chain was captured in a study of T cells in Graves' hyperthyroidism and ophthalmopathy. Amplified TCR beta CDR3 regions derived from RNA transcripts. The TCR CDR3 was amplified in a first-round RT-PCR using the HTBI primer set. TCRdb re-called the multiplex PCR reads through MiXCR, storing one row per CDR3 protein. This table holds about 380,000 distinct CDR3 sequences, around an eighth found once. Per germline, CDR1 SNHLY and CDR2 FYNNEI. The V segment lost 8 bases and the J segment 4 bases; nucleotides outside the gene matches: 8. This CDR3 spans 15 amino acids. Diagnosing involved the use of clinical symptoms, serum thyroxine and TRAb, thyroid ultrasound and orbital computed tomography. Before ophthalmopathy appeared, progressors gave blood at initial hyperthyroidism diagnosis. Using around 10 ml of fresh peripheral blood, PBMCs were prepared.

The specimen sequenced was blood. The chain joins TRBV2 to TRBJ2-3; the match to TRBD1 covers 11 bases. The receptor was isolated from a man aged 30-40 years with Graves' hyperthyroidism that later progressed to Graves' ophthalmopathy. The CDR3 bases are TGTGCCAGCCGACCGGGACAGGGGGTAGCAGATACGCAGTATTTT. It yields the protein CASRPGQGVADTQYF.